The 19 T cell receptor beta chains below were found in one sample sequenced in a study of blood T cell repertoires in COVID-19. This table comes from immunoSEQ multiplex PCR, and its TCRdb copy is limited to in-frame clones, with some not included. Of just under 50,000 clones in the sample, around nine tenths were seen once. The sample was peripheral blood. The receptors stem from a human donor in a cohort sampled during active COVID-19.

J is TRBJ1-2 and V is TRBV4-2, with a tentative D call TRBD1 (5 bases). The V end was cut by 0 bases, the J end by 5 bases, with 16 bases between. In germline, CDR1 is LGHNA, CDR2 YNFKEQ. The CDR3 consists of 16 residues. The CDR3 DNA reads TGTGCCAGCAGCCAAGAGGTGTCAGGGATTGGGTATGGCTACACCTTC. It yields the protein CASSQEVSGIGYGYTF.

The rearrangement uses TRBV11-3 and TRBJ1-5; the D gene is possibly TRBD1 (5 bases). This CDR3 is built from 15 residues. Trimming cost V 0 bases and J 3 bases, with 9 bases left between them. The V gene's germline CDR1 is SGHNT and CDR2 YENEEA. The CDR3 loop reads CASSLDGRDNQPQHF. The CDR3 bases are TGTGCCAGCAGCTTAGATGGCAGGGACAATCAGCCCCAGCATTTT.

The rearrangement links TRBV4-2 to TRBJ2-1, with TRBD2 matching 13 bases. The CDR3 is 17 residues long. Looked up from germline, CDR1 is LGHNA and CDR2 is YNFKEQ. After removal of 0 bases from V and 5 bases from J, the junction contained 4 bases not matched to a gene. The CDR3 here is CASSQDSGTSGDNEQFF. The CDR3 bases are TGTGCCAGCAGCCAAGATAGTGGGACTAGCGGGGACAATGAGCAGTTCTTC.

This clone showed up just once. The V gene is TRBV28, the J gene TRBJ2-7; 11 bases line up with TRBD2. With 7 bases clipped from V and 8 bases from J, the junction kept 13 bases outside the gene matches. CDR3 size: 15 residues. Germline values: CDR1 MDHEN, CDR2 SYDVKM. CDR3 bases: TGTGCCAGCACCCCCGGGACTAGCGGACCTGTAAAGCAGTACTTC. It translates to CASTPGTSGPVKQYF.

This clone was seen a few times. The chain has TRBV5-5 and TRBJ1-1; D perhaps matches TRBD1 (5 bases). With 4 bases removed from V and 3 bases from J, the gap between germline ends came to 13 bases. Germline V gene sequence: CDR1 SGHKS, CDR2 YYEKEE (reference sequence). There are 14 residues in the CDR3. The CDR3 is CASSGNGRDTEAFF. The CDR3, as DNA: TGTGCCAGCAGCGGGAATGGCAGGGACACTGAAGCTTTCTTT. The variable domain in full, completed from reference TRBV5-5 and TRBJ1-1, reads DAGVTQSPTHLIKTRGQQVTLRCSPISGHKSVSWYQQVLGQGPQFIFQYYEKEERGRGNFPDRFSARQFPNYSSELNVNALLLGDSALYLCASSGNGRDTEAFFGQGTRLTVV.

V and J are TRBV19 and TRBJ1-1; 8 nucleotides agree with TRBD1. J lost 1 base, V lost 4 bases, and 5 bases had no gene match. Germline V lookup: CDR1 LNHDA, CDR2 SQIVND (reference sequence). The CDR3 runs to 15 residues. CDR3 amino acids: CASSRPGTGNTEAFF. CDR3 nucleotide sequence: TGTGCCAGTAGTAGACCCGGGACAGGGAACACTGAAGCTTTCTTT.

The gene calls are TRBV29-1 and TRBJ1-4, with a weak D call TRBD1 (6 bases). Deletions cut 6 bases from V and 10 bases from J, with 27 bases between. The length of the CDR3 is 16 residues. Germline V gene sequence: CDR1 SQVTM, CDR2 ANQGSEA. The DNA of the CDR3 is TGCAGCGTCTCTCGACAGGACCTAGCGGGTAGGGGAAAACTGTTTTTT. It encodes CSVSRQDLAGRGKLFF.

CDR3 sequence reads: CASSLELAGGLGNEQFF. The CDR3 nucleotides are TGCGCCAGCAGCTTAGAGTTAGCGGGAGGGCTTGGGAATGAGCAGTTCTTC. The J gene is TRBJ2-1, the V gene TRBV5-1; 11 nucleotides agree with TRBD2. The trim removed 2 bases at V and 7 bases at J, leaving 11 bases unmatched. The germline CDR1 and CDR2 sequences are SGHRS and YFSETQ. This CDR3 has 17 residues.

The chain employs TRBV5-1 and TRBJ2-5, with 15 nucleotides matching TRBD2. Germline-derived CDR1 and CDR2 are SGHRS and YFSETQ. V trimming: 5 bases; J trimming: 5 bases; junction bases outside the gene matches: 13. CDR3 length: 18 residues. The CDR3 DNA reads TGCGCCAGCAGTCCCGGACTAGCGGGAGGGCCGGGGACGGAGACCCAGTACTTC. Its translation: CASSPGLAGGPGTETQYF.

This clone was recorded once. CDR3: CASSYSTRGDTGNTIYF. DNA for the CDR3: TGTGCCAGCAGTTACTCGACCCGCGGCGATACGGGAAACACCATATATTTT. The chain employs TRBV28 and TRBJ1-3; no reliable D call. CDR1 and CDR2 from the germline V gene are MDHEN and SYDVKM. The CDR3 spans 17 residues. Deletions cut 4 bases from V and 4 bases from J, with 20 bases between.

The gene calls are TRBV13 and TRBJ1-4; D remains unclear. Germline assignment: CDR1 PRHDT and CDR2 FYEKMQ (reference sequence). Trimming shortened V by 3 bases and J by 1 base, and 6 bases separated the two germline ends. The CDR3 covers 14 residues. The chain's CDR3 is CASSLRVTNEKLFF. The CDR3 nucleotides are TGTGCCAGCAGCTTGCGGGTAACTAATGAAAAACTGTTTTTT.

This clone appeared once. The V call is TRBV1, the J call TRBJ1-1; no check of the table's D call, TRBD1, against the DNA was made. TRBV1 is annotated as a pseudogene. This CDR3 comprises 16 residues. CDR3: CTSSHQGRNLNTEAFF. For the CDR3, the DNA is TGCACCAGCAGCCATCAGGGCAGAAACTTGAACACTGAAGCTTTCTTT.

This chain joins TRBV7-9 and TRBJ1-2; D perhaps matches TRBD1 (5 bases). This CDR3 region has 15 residues. CDR1 and CDR2 (germline): SEHNR, FQNEAQ (reference sequence). The V end lost 1 base, the J end lost 1 base, and 10 bases lay between the germline ends. The CDR3 DNA reads as TGTGCCAGCAGCTTAGGGTCAGGGATTAACTATGGCTACACCTTC. It codes for CASSLGSGINYGYTF. Full variable domain (missing parts from reference TRBV7-9 and TRBJ1-2): DTGVSQNPRHKITKRGQNVTFRCDPISEHNRLYWYRQTLGQGPEFLTYFQNEAQLEKSRLLSDRFSAERPKGSFSTLEIQRTEQGDSAMYLCASSLGSGINYGYTFGSGTRLTVV.

The chain joins TRBV2 to TRBJ1-2, with TRBD1 matching 10 bases. The CDR3 sequence is 13 residues long. Per the germline V gene, CDR1 is SNHLY and CDR2 is FYNNEI. J lost 4 bases, V lost 10 bases, and 6 bases had no gene match. DNA of the CDR3: TGTGCCATCCGGGACAGGGGTTTCTATGGCTACACCTTC. As protein: CAIRDRGFYGYTF.

The rearrangement links TRBV7-9 to TRBJ2-1; 7 nucleotides match TRBD1. The V gene's germline CDR1 is SEHNR and CDR2 FQNEAQ (reference sequence). The CDR3 runs 13 residues. V trimming: 3 bases; J trimming: 9 bases; junction bases outside the gene matches: 5. CDR3 sequence (DNA): TGTGCCAGCAGCTTTAAGGGGGCCGGTGAGCAGTTCTTC. It specifies CASSFKGAGEQFF.

This sequence joins TRBV19 and TRBJ1-5; D is ambiguous. Germline V gene sequence: CDR1 LNHDA, CDR2 SQIVND (reference sequence). V was shortened by 5 bases and J by 3 bases, with 11 bases between the two germline ends. The CDR3 consists of 14 residues. This CDR3 reads CASSSTVLNQPQHF. DNA of the CDR3: TGTGCCAGTAGTTCCACGGTACTCAATCAGCCCCAGCATTTT. The variable domain in full, with the rest retrieved from reference TRBV19 and TRBJ1-5, is DGGITQSPKYLFRKEGQNVTLSCEQNLNHDAMYWYRQDPGQGLRLIYYSQIVNDFQKGDIAEGYSVSREKKESFPLTVTSAQKNPTAFYLCASSSTVLNQPQHFGDGTRLSIL.

The V gene is TRBV5-6, the J gene TRBJ1-2, with 8 positions matching TRBD1. The CDR3 covers 15 residues. The germline gives CDR1 SGHDT, CDR2 YYEEEE. Losses at the gene ends were 7 bases for V and 0 bases for J; bases not matched to a gene: 8. CDR3 sequence: CASAQGAATNYGYTF. The CDR3, as DNA: TGTGCCAGCGCTCAGGGGGCTGCAACTAACTATGGCTACACCTTC.

J is TRBJ1-1 and V is TRBV27, with D possibly matching TRBD1 (5 bases). Looked up from germline, CDR1 is MNHEY and CDR2 is SMNVEV (reference sequence). The CDR3 covers 14 residues. Trimming stripped 1 base from V and 1 base from J, with 7 bases between. CDR3: CASSLFRENTEAFF. DNA of the CDR3: TGTGCCAGCAGTTTATTCAGGGAGAACACTGAAGCTTTCTTT.

V is TRBV5-5 and J is TRBJ1-5; 10 bases are a match to TRBD1. Germline CDR1 is SGHKS and CDR2 is YYEKEE (reference sequence). This CDR3 contains 14 residues. After removal of 4 bases from V and 7 bases from J, the junction contained 5 bases not matched to a gene. CDR3 amino acids: CASSVTGGGQPQHF. In DNA form, the CDR3 reads TGTGCCAGCAGCGTGACAGGGGGCGGCCAGCCCCAGCATTTT.